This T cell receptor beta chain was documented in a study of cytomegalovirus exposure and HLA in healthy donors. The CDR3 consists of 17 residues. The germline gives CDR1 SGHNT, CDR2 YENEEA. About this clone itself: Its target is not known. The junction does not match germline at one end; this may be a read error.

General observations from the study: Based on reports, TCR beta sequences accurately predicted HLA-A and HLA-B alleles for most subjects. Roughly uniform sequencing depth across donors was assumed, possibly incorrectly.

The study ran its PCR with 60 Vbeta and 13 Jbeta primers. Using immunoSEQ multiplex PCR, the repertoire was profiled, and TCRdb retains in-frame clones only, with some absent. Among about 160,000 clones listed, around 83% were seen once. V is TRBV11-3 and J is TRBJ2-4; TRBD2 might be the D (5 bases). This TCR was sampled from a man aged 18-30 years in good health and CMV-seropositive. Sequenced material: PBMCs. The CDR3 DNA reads TGTGCCAGCAGCTTATTGGTAGGGAGTCTAGCCAAAAACAGTCAGTACTTC. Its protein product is CASSLLVGSLAKNSQYF.